This passage covers 12 T cell receptor beta chains from one sample sequenced in a study of cytomegalovirus exposure and HLA in healthy donors. Clones were sequenced by immunoSEQ multiplex PCR, and TCRdb holds only the in-frame ones, with some missing. Of about 360,000 clones in the sample, approximately 90% were seen once. Material: PBMCs. Receptors originate from a young woman in good health and CMV-seronegative.

This chain connects TRBV27 to TRBJ2-7; the D gene is possibly TRBD1 (6 bases). V was clipped by 1 base and J by 4 bases, with 11 bases between them. Germline V gene data show CDR1 as MNHEY and CDR2 as SMNVEV (reference sequence). The CDR3 is made up of 14 amino acids. The CDR3, as DNA: TGTGCCAGCAGTTTATTCAGGGGAAAATACGAGCAGTACTTC. It yields the protein CASSLFRGKYEQYF.

The rearrangement joins TRBV11-3 to TRBJ2-1, with 8 positions matching TRBD1. In germline, CDR1 is SGHNT, CDR2 YENEEA. Losses at the gene ends were 5 bases for V and 4 bases for J; bases not matched to a gene: 7. The CDR3 consists of 15 residues. The CDR3 coding sequence is TGTGCCAGCAGCCCAGGACAGGGCTCGTACAATGAGCAGTTCTTC. It is translated as CASSPGQGSYNEQFF.

CDR3 residues: CASRDRDYNEQFF. The CDR3 nucleotides read TGTGCCAGCCGGGACAGAGATTACAATGAGCAGTTCTTC. V and J are TRBV27 and TRBJ2-1; 7 nucleotides agree with TRBD1. This CDR3 has 13 residues. Germline V CDR1 and CDR2: MNHEY, SMNVEV (reference sequence). With 8 bases clipped from V and 4 bases from J, the junction kept 5 bases outside the gene matches.

The chain joins TRBV2 to TRBJ1-3, with TRBD1 as a possible D gene (5 bases). Deletions cut 7 bases from V and 9 bases from J, with 25 bases between. The CDR3 spans 16 residues. CDR1 and CDR2 from the germline V gene are SNHLY and FYNNEI. The CDR3 nucleotides read TGTGCCAGCATGGGGGGTATTATCGAGAGCAGTGTCACCATATATTTT. The encoded protein is CASMGGIIESSVTIYF.

The rearrangement links TRBV7-2 to TRBJ2-5; the match to TRBD2 covers 10 bases. Unmatched junction bases numbered 13, after V lost 7 bases and J lost 5 bases. The germline V gene has CDR1 SGHTA and CDR2 FQGNSA. The CDR3 sequence is 16 residues long. DNA for the CDR3: TGTGCCAGCACCGAGGGGTCTAGCGGGAGAACTGAGACCCAGTACTTC. It codes for CASTEGSSGRTETQYF.

The chain uses TRBV28 and TRBJ1-2, with 7 bases aligning to TRBD1. Unmatched junction bases numbered 1, after V lost 2 bases and J lost 4 bases. Germline assignment: CDR1 MDHEN and CDR2 SYDVKM. The CDR3 is made up of 13 amino acids. The CDR3 loop is CASSLRDSYGYTF. DNA of the CDR3: TGTGCCAGCAGTTTACGGGACAGCTATGGCTACACCTTC.

The chain employs TRBV4-1 and TRBJ2-5, with no clear D. The germline V gene encodes CDR1 MGHRA and CDR2 YSYEKL. V lost 4 bases, J lost 2 bases, and 8 bases lay in between. The CDR3 has 13 amino acids. The CDR3 DNA is TGCGCCAGCAGCCCCACACCTCAAGAGACCCAGTACTTC. Amino acids: CASSPTPQETQYF.

The chain links TRBV6-5 to TRBJ2-7, with 12 bases that match TRBD2. This CDR3 contains 15 residues. V shed 4 bases, J shed 0 bases, and the junction held 1 base outside the gene matches. Germline V gene lookup returns CDR1 MNHEY and CDR2 SVGAGI. DNA of the CDR3: TGTGCCAGCAGTTGGACTAGCGGGGTCTCCTACGAGCAGTACTTC. It codes for CASSWTSGVSYEQYF.

The chain combines TRBV7-2 with TRBJ2-5; TRBD2 aligns across 9 bases. The ends lost 5 bases at V and 3 bases at J; junction bases unmatched: 13. The CDR3 extends over 17 amino acids. CDR1 and CDR2 from the germline V gene are SGHTA and FQGNSA. CDR3 DNA sequence: TGTGCCAGCAGCCCTAAATCGACTAGCGGTATTAAAGAGACCCAGTACTTC. It specifies CASSPKSTSGIKETQYF.

The V gene is TRBV7-8, the J gene TRBJ2-7, with TRBD2 matching over 11 bases. J gave up 6 bases and V 3 bases, and 19 bases lay outside the gene matches. This CDR3 is built from 19 residues. Looked up from germline, CDR1 is SGHVS and CDR2 is FQNEAQ. The DNA for the CDR3 is TGTGCCAGCAGCTTCGACAGGGCTCGTAGCGGGAGGGCCTTGTTCGAGCAGTACTTC. Translated, it gives CASSFDRARSGRALFEQYF. The entire variable domain, with the rest obtained from reference TRBV7-8 and TRBJ2-7, is as follows: GAGVSQSPRYKVAKRGQDVALRCDPISGHVSLFWYQQALGQGPEFLTYFQNEAQLDKSGLPSDRFFAERPEGSVSTLKIQRTQQEDSAVYLCASSFDRARSGRALFEQYFGPGTRLTVT.

V is TRBV2 and J is TRBJ2-5; TRBD2 might be the D (5 bases). V was pared by 10 bases and J by 5 bases, with 17 bases between. In germline, CDR1 is SNHLY, CDR2 FYNNEI. The CDR3 runs to 13 residues. The CDR3 protein is CATYRPAEETQYF. The CDR3 DNA follows: TGTGCCACCTACCGTCCAGCGGAGGAGACCCAGTACTTC.

This clone was observed a single time. The CDR3 is CASSVEEGLGYGYTF. In DNA, the CDR3 is TGTGCCAGCAGCGTAGAGGAGGGATTAGGCTATGGCTACACCTTC. The genes are TRBV9 and TRBJ1-2; unclear D gene. CDR1 is SGDLS, CDR2 YYNGEE, per germline. The CDR3 spans 15 residues. Between the trimmed V and J ends, which lost 0 bases and 4 bases, there was a span of 13 bases.